This entry lists 24 T cell receptor beta chains sequenced from one sample in a study of OX40 agonist ivuxolimab in advanced cancers. Method: immunoSEQ multiplex PCR; TCRdb's copy keeps in-frame clones and lacks some. Among over 50,000 clones listed, approximately 90% were seen once. Sequences were derived from CD4+ or CD8+ T cells sorted from blood, sampled in a trial of the OX40 agonist ivuxolimab. All receptors come from an adult with an advanced solid tumor such as melanoma, head and neck, liver or kidney cancer.

The CDR3 sequence is CATSRGRANTGELFF. CDR3 nucleotide sequence: TGTGCCACCAGCAGAGGACGGGCCAACACCGGGGAGCTGTTTTTT. The rearrangement joins TRBV15 to TRBJ2-2; D gene unclear. CDR1 is LNHNV, CDR2 YYDKDF, per germline (reference sequence). The CDR3 is 15 amino acids. Trimming pared 1 base from V and 2 bases from J, leaving 8 bases between.

The chain combines TRBV19 with TRBJ1-2; tentatively, D is TRBD1 (5 bases). The CDR3 is 13 amino acids. V was shortened by 4 bases and J by 3 bases, with 9 bases between the two germline ends. In germline, CDR1 is LNHDA, CDR2 SQIVND (reference sequence). CDR3 bases: TGTGCCAGTAGTACAGGGTACTACTATGGCTACACCTTC. Translating gives CASSTGYYYGYTF. The complete variable domain, with remaining parts taken from reference TRBV19 and TRBJ1-2, reads DGGITQSPKYLFRKEGQNVTLSCEQNLNHDAMYWYRQDPGQGLRLIYYSQIVNDFQKGDIAEGYSVSREKKESFPLTVTSAQKNPTAFYLCASSTGYYYGYTFGSGTRLTVV.

The J gene is TRBJ2-7, the V gene TRBV4-3, with 7 bases fitting TRBD1. Germline V gene sequence: CDR1 LGHNA, CDR2 YSLEER. J lost 1 base, V lost 3 bases, and 9 bases had no gene match. This CDR3 has 16 residues. The DNA of the CDR3 is TGCGCCAGCAGCCACGACACAGGGGTTAGGTCCTACGAGCAGTACTTC. Translation: CASSHDTGVRSYEQYF.

In DNA, the CDR3 is TGTGCCAGCAGTTTATCCCGGACAGGGGAGTCACTCTCTGGGGCCAACGTCCTGACTTTC. It is translated as CASSLSRTGESLSGANVLTF. The J gene is TRBJ2-6, the V gene TRBV27, with 9 positions matching TRBD1. V gave up 0 bases and J gave up 0 bases; unmatched junction bases: 9. Germline V gene data show CDR1 as MNHEY and CDR2 as SMNVEV (reference sequence). This CDR3 contains 20 residues.

The chain combines TRBV9 with TRBJ1-4, with D perhaps matching TRBD1 (6 bases). The CDR3 consists of 13 residues. Trimming took off 2 bases at V and 12 bases at J, with 14 bases between the two ends. Germline V gives CDR1 SGDLS, CDR2 YYNGEE. The CDR3 reads CASSVATGSELFF. The CDR3, as DNA: TGTGCCAGCAGCGTCGCCACAGGGTCGGAACTGTTTTTT.

The chain uses TRBV28 and TRBJ2-5; TRBD1 agrees at 7 bases. The CDR3 is 15 amino acids. Unmatched junction bases numbered 4, after V lost 1 base and J lost 2 bases. Germline V gene lookup returns CDR1 MDHEN and CDR2 SYDVKM. CDR3 bases: TGTGCCAGCAGTTTATTGGTGGGACAGCAAGAGACCCAGTACTTC. Translating gives CASSLLVGQQETQYF.

V gene TRBV28 combines with J gene TRBJ2-5; D unresolved. V was pared by 3 bases and J by 5 bases, with 19 bases between. This CDR3 is built from 16 residues. Looked up from germline, CDR1 is MDHEN and CDR2 is SYDVKM. The CDR3 protein is CASSFGSTTTGETQYF. CDR3 coding DNA: TGTGCCAGCAGTTTCGGCAGTACAACGACCGGGGAGACCCAGTACTTC.

This clone appeared a single time. V and J are TRBV6-5 and TRBJ2-7; 8 bases are shared with TRBD1. CDR3 length: 15 amino acids. V shed 3 bases and J 2 bases; nucleotides not matched to a gene: 6. Germline V gene data show CDR1 as MNHEY and CDR2 as SVGAGI. The CDR3 nucleotides read TGTGCCAGCAGTTATGGACAGGGTAGTACCTACGAGCAGTACTTC. Translated, it gives CASSYGQGSTYEQYF.

The V and J genes are TRBV19 and TRBJ2-3; D unresolved. CDR3 size: 14 residues. Between the trimmed V and J ends, which lost 3 bases and 3 bases, there was a span of 10 bases. Germline CDR1 is LNHDA and CDR2 is SQIVND (reference sequence). The CDR3 nucleotides read TGTGCCAGTAGTATGGGAACCTCTACAGATACGCAGTATTTT. Translating gives CASSMGTSTDTQYF.

The CDR3 region is CASSPGSDVSNGYTF. The CDR3 DNA sequence: TGCGCCAGCAGTCCGGGAAGCGACGTGTCGAATGGCTACACCTTC. The rearrangement joins TRBV4-3 to TRBJ1-2, with D unresolved. V gave up 6 bases and J gave up 6 bases, with 20 bases separating them. CDR1 and CDR2 (germline): LGHNA, YSLEER. This CDR3 is built from 15 residues.

The V call is TRBV11-1, the J call TRBJ2-1; D might be TRBD2 (6 bases). Germline lookup yields CDR1 SGHAT and CDR2 FQDESV (reference sequence). The CDR3 contains 17 residues. With 5 bases removed from V and 4 bases from J, the gap between germline ends came to 21 bases. CDR3 sequence reads: CASSPHHSMGLYNEQFF. CDR3 nucleotides: TGTGCCAGCAGCCCACACCACTCGATGGGACTTTACAATGAGCAGTTCTTC.

This clone has only one observation. The chain is built from TRBV28 and TRBJ2-1, with D hard to call. Trimming left V 2 bases short and J 3 bases short, with 5 bases between. Germline CDR1 and CDR2: MDHEN and SYDVKM. The CDR3 is 13 amino acids. CDR3 sequence: CASSLNSYNEQFF. The CDR3 DNA reads TGTGCCAGCAGTTTAAACAGCTACAATGAGCAGTTCTTC.

The gene calls are TRBV19 and TRBJ2-7; 12 bases fit TRBD2. CDR1 and CDR2 (germline): LNHDA, SQIVND (reference sequence). J was trimmed by 4 bases and V by 4 bases; bases with no gene match: 5. The CDR3 runs 15 residues. CDR3 sequence reads: CASSRLAGAQYEQYF. CDR3 nucleotides: TGTGCCAGTAGTAGACTAGCGGGAGCTCAGTACGAGCAGTACTTC.

The chain recombines TRBV19 with TRBJ2-2; D possibly corresponds to TRBD1 (11 bases). The CDR3 is made up of 19 amino acids. CDR1 LNHDA and CDR2 SQIVND come from the germline V gene (reference sequence). V lost 5 bases and J lost 4, with 26 bases in between. The CDR3 bases are TGTGCCAGTAGTGGCCGGGACAGGGGGAGCGGGAGGGCCACCGGGGAGCTGTTTTTT. Amino acids: CASSGRDRGSGRATGELFF.

The chain couples TRBV6-5 to TRBJ2-1, with D tentatively TRBD1 (6 bases). With 4 bases removed from V and 6 bases from J, the gap between germline ends came to 19 bases. The germline gives CDR1 MNHEY, CDR2 SVGAGI. The CDR3 has 16 residues. CDR3 residues: CASSLYQGSRVNEQFF. CDR3 DNA sequence: TGTGCCAGCAGTTTATACCAGGGGTCCCGGGTCAATGAGCAGTTCTTC.

The chain has TRBV6-5 and TRBJ1-3, with 7 bases aligning to TRBD1. The J segment lost 3 bases and the V segment lost 8 bases, leaving 4 bases of the junction unmatched. The CDR3 runs to 13 residues. Germline loops: CDR1 MNHEY, CDR2 SVGAGI. The CDR3 spells CASGGGFGNTIYF. The CDR3, as DNA: TGTGCCAGCGGAGGGGGCTTTGGAAACACCATATATTTT.

The rearrangement joins TRBV4-3 to TRBJ1-1, with a possible D match to TRBD1 (5 bases). Trimming stripped 10 bases from V and 4 bases from J, with 19 bases between. Germline V gene data show CDR1 as LGHNA and CDR2 as YSLEER. This CDR3 region has 14 residues. Here the CDR3 reads CATSPPGLPTEAFF. CDR3 sequence (DNA): TGCGCCACTTCTCCACCGGGACTTCCCACTGAAGCTTTCTTT.

This clone showed up just once. This rearrangement joins TRBV7-9 to TRBJ2-5; weak D call: TRBD2 (5 bases). This CDR3 comprises 13 residues. Trimming took off 6 bases at V and 2 bases at J, with 10 bases between the two ends. The germline CDR1 and CDR2 sequences are SEHNR and FQNEAQ (reference sequence). This chain's CDR3 is CASRTAVQETQYF. The CDR3 region has the DNA TGTGCCAGCAGAACAGCGGTTCAAGAGACCCAGTACTTC.

This chain links TRBV15 with TRBJ2-5; a weak D match, TRBD2 (5 bases). The CDR3 runs 16 residues. Germline CDR1 LNHNV, CDR2 YYDKDF (reference sequence). Trimming removed 0 bases from V and 4 bases from J, with 15 bases in between. CDR3 DNA sequence: TGTGCCACCAGCAGAGATCTTTTCGGGGTTGGAGAGACCCAGTACTTC. Its translation: CATSRDLFGVGETQYF.

J is TRBJ2-2 and V is TRBV13, with D tentatively TRBD1 (5 bases). This CDR3 has 16 residues. CDR1 PRHDT and CDR2 FYEKMQ come from the germline V gene (reference sequence). V lost 5 bases and J lost 1, with 14 bases in between. The CDR3 coding sequence is TGTGCCAGCAGCCCCTACACAGGAAGGAACACCGGGGAGCTGTTTTTT. Translating it yields CASSPYTGRNTGELFF. The full variable domain, completed using reference TRBV13 and TRBJ2-2, is AAGVIQSPRHLIKEKRETATLKCYPIPRHDTVYWYQQGPGQDPQFLISFYEKMQSDKGSIPDRFSAQQFSDYHSELNMSSLELGDSALYFCASSPYTGRNTGELFFGEGSRLTVL.

This clone was observed a handful of times. The chain joins TRBV19 to TRBJ2-5; perhaps TRBD1 as D (7 bases). The CDR3 runs 15 residues. The germline V gene encodes CDR1 LNHDA and CDR2 SQIVND (reference sequence). V was pared by 4 bases and J by 2 bases, with 14 bases between. This CDR3 is CASSTRGTVQETQYF. CDR3 bases: TGTGCCAGTAGTACCCGGGGGACAGTGCAAGAGACCCAGTACTTC.

As DNA, the CDR3 is TGTGCCAGCAGTTACTCTCCAGGGGTTAGCACAGATACGCAGTATTTT. Residues: CASSYSPGVSTDTQYF. The chain employs TRBV6-5 and TRBJ2-3; D might be TRBD1 (6 bases). Trimming left V 0 bases short and J 0 bases short, with 10 bases between. There are 16 residues in the CDR3. The germline V gene encodes CDR1 MNHEY and CDR2 SVGAGI.

This chain's CDR3 is CASRDRPNTGELFF. CDR3 DNA: TGTGCCAGCCGGGACAGGCCGAACACCGGGGAGCTGTTTTTT. The chain joins TRBV28 to TRBJ2-2; 8 positions match TRBD1. Germline V CDR1 and CDR2: MDHEN, SYDVKM. The J segment lost 0 bases and the V segment lost 8 bases, leaving 2 bases of the junction unmatched. The CDR3 consists of 14 residues.

The V call is TRBV4-2, the J call TRBJ2-7, with 10 bases aligning to TRBD2. The germline gives CDR1 LGHNA, CDR2 YNFKEQ. The CDR3 runs 15 residues. V lost 4 bases to trimming and J lost 3 bases; unmatched junction nucleotides: 6. CDR3 residues: CASSLTGTSDYEQYF. CDR3 sequence (DNA): TGTGCCAGCAGCCTCACCGGGACTAGCGACTACGAGCAGTACTTC.